This entry lists 12 T cell receptor beta chains sequenced from one sample in a study of blood T cell repertoires in COVID-19. Clones were sequenced by immunoSEQ multiplex PCR, and TCRdb holds only the in-frame ones, with some missing. The table has roughly 520,000 clones, 88% seen once. Sample: PBMCs or T cells enriched from blood (not recorded which). These receptors were obtained from a woman in her thirties or forties who had recovered from COVID-19.

This clone was seen a single time. V usage is TRBV18 and J usage is TRBJ1-2; 9 bases are a match to TRBD1. The CDR3 contains 14 residues. Per the germline V gene, CDR1 is KGHSH and CDR2 is LQKENI. The V segment lost 4 bases and the J segment 5 bases; nucleotides outside the gene matches: 5. The CDR3 loop reads CASSQRQGEYGYTF. CDR3 nucleotide sequence: TGTGCCAGCTCACAAAGACAGGGGGAGTATGGCTACACCTTC.

V usage is TRBV6-5 and J usage is TRBJ1-4, with 7 bases fitting TRBD1. From germline, CDR1 is MNHEY and CDR2 SVGAGI. V gave up 8 bases and J gave up 5 bases; unmatched junction bases: 5. The CDR3 totals 13 residues. CDR3 protein: CASRQGGNEKLFF. The CDR3 DNA reads as TGTGCCAGCCGCCAGGGGGGAAATGAAAAACTGTTTTTT.

The gene calls are TRBV28 and TRBJ1-2; 11 bases are a match to TRBD1. This CDR3 comprises 14 residues. CDR1 is MDHEN, CDR2 SYDVKM, per germline. V was clipped by 6 bases and J by 5 bases; unmatched bases: 5. The CDR3 spells CASSPGQGAYGYTF. The CDR3 DNA reads TGTGCCAGCAGCCCCGGACAGGGGGCGTATGGCTACACCTTC.

J is TRBJ2-5 and V is TRBV30; a weak D match, TRBD2 (5 bases). With 4 bases removed from V and 5 bases from J, the gap between germline ends came to 8 bases. Per the germline V gene, CDR1 is GTSNPN and CDR2 is SVGIG (reference sequence). The CDR3 contains 11 residues. CDR3 sequence: CAWTGGETQYF. The CDR3 nucleotides read TGTGCCTGGACTGGCGGGGAGACCCAGTACTTC.

V and J are TRBV25-1 and TRBJ2-2, with TRBD2 identical over 7 bases. CDR3 length: 14 residues. V shed 7 bases and J 7 bases; nucleotides not matched to a gene: 9. Germline CDR1 and CDR2: MGHDK and SYGVNS. CDR3 amino acids: CASNGRAADGELFF. In DNA form, the CDR3 reads TGTGCCAGCAATGGGAGGGCCGCTGACGGGGAGCTGTTTTTT.

The CDR3 region is CASSVSSPSHLYNEQFF. CDR3 DNA: TGCGCCAGCAGCGTAAGCTCGCCTAGCCACCTTTACAATGAGCAGTTCTTC. The gene calls are TRBV4-3 and TRBJ2-1, with D perhaps TRBD2 (5 bases). CDR1 and CDR2 from the germline V gene are LGHNA and YSLEER. The CDR3 covers 17 residues. V was clipped by 5 bases and J by 4 bases, with 21 bases between them.

This chain joins TRBV29-1 and TRBJ2-7, with TRBD1 matching 9 bases. The CDR3 sequence is 13 residues long. The ends lost 7 bases at V and 4 bases at J; junction bases unmatched: 8. Looked up from germline, CDR1 is SQVTM and CDR2 is ANQGSEA. The CDR3 DNA reads TGCAGCGCCACGGACAGGGGTTATTACGAGCAGTACTTC. Protein product: CSATDRGYYEQYF.

The J gene is TRBJ2-3, the V gene TRBV6-4; D might be TRBD2 (7 bases). The CDR3 has 16 residues. V dropped 5 bases and J dropped 0 bases, with 15 bases sitting between them. Germline CDR1 is MRHNA and CDR2 is SNTAGT. The CDR3 sequence: CASSRGGARSTDTQYF. The DNA of the CDR3 is TGTGCCAGCAGTCGAGGGGGGGCCAGGAGCACAGATACGCAGTATTTT.

The gene calls are TRBV7-2 and TRBJ1-1, with TRBD1 as a possible D gene (6 bases). CDR3 length: 15 amino acids. The V and J ends lost 7 bases and 4 bases respectively, with 19 bases between them. Germline CDR1 and CDR2: SGHTA and FQGNSA. CDR3 protein: CASNILTGIFTEAFF. In DNA form, the CDR3 reads TGTGCCAGCAACATATTAACAGGGATCTTCACTGAAGCTTTCTTT.

V gene TRBV18 combines with J gene TRBJ2-7; 7 bases are shared with TRBD2. Germline CDR1 KGHSH, CDR2 LQKENI. The trim removed 2 bases at V and 3 bases at J, leaving 4 bases unmatched. CDR3 length equals 14 residues. The DNA of the CDR3 is TGTGCCAGCTCACCAACTAGCGAGAACTACGAGCAGTACTTC. Translating it yields CASSPTSENYEQYF. Supplemented by reference TRBV18 and TRBJ2-7, the full variable domain reads NAGVMQNPRHLVRRRGQEARLRCSPMKGHSHVYWYRQLPEEGLKFMVYLQKENIIDESGMPKERFSAEFPKEGPSILRIQQVVRGDSAAYFCASSPTSENYEQYFGPGTRLTVT.

In its sample, this clone was seen once. The rearrangement joins TRBV7-2 to TRBJ2-3; 10 nucleotides agree with TRBD2. The germline gives CDR1 SGHTA, CDR2 FQGNSA. The CDR3 length is 17 residues. J lost 2 bases, V lost 5 bases, and 10 bases had no gene match. The CDR3 loop is CASSPGLAHHVTDTQYF. In DNA, the CDR3 is TGTGCCAGCAGCCCGGGACTAGCGCATCACGTCACAGATACGCAGTATTTT.

This chain joins TRBV5-1 and TRBJ1-4; perhaps TRBD1 as D (5 bases). The CDR3 spans 14 residues. Germline V gene lookup returns CDR1 SGHRS and CDR2 YFSETQ. V shed 1 base and J shed 4 bases, with 8 bases lying between them. This chain's CDR3 is CASSLTGINEKLFF. Written as DNA, the CDR3 is TGCGCCAGCAGCTTGACAGGTATTAATGAAAAACTGTTTTTT.